This is a list of T cell receptor beta chains from one sample in a study of blood T cells in healthy people across ages. TCRdb passed the 5' RACE reads through MiXCR, listing each CDR3 protein once. This table has around 870,000 distinct CDR3 sequences, about 28% appearing once. Source material: blood. The source is a woman of 80 years or more in good health. Both conserved end residues are part of each CDR3. Fields, in order: CDR3 DNA, CDR3 protein, V gene, J gene, clone size, D gene. The D gene is left open where the match is weak. Part of the rows lack a size; the others show once, few, many or a class for expanded clones.

TGTGCCAGCAGCCAGGGCGGGGGGGGTACGCAGTATTTT	CASSQGGGGTQYF	TRBV5-6	TRBJ2-3	many	TRBD2
TGTGCCAGCAGCCCTCCAGGGGAGGCTGGCTACACCTTC	CASSPPGEAGYTF	TRBV7-9	TRBJ1-2	-	-
TGTGCCAGCAGGCCGTCGGGGGAGAAGCCCCAGCATTTT	CASRPSGEKPQHF	TRBV27	TRBJ1-5	many	-
TGTGCCAGCAGCTTAGACAGCTTGTACACCGGGGAGCTGTTTTTT	CASSLDSLYTGELFF	TRBV7-2	TRBJ2-2	few	-
TGTGCCAGCAGCCCCTTGGGAGCCGCGAACACCGGGGAGCTGTTTTTT	CASSPLGAANTGELFF	TRBV7-9	TRBJ2-2	once	-
TGTGCCAGCAGCCCCGACGGTGGGGGTTATGAAAAACTGTTTTTT	CASSPDGGGYEKLFF	TRBV7-9	TRBJ1-4	few	-
TGTGCCTGGAGTAAACGGGGGGGCCCCTACGAGCAGTACTTC	CAWSKRGGPYEQYF	TRBV30	TRBJ2-7	few	TRBD2
TGTGCCAGCAGCTTAGTCCCTAGCGGGGGAATACTGAGCTACGAGCAGTACTTC	CASSLVPSGGILSYEQYF	TRBV7-2	TRBJ2-7	many	TRBD2
TGCAGTGTTAGAGACGCGGGGCTCTCGCGCGAGCAGTACTTC	CSVRDAGLSREQYF	TRBV20-1	TRBJ2-7	-	-
TGTGCCAGTAGTAACCCCGGGACTAGCGGGACAGATACGCAGTATTTT	CASSNPGTSGTDTQYF	TRBV19	TRBJ2-3	-	TRBD2